A selection of T cell receptor beta chains follows, all from one sample in a study of T cell responses to AZD1222 COVID-19 vaccine. Method: immunoSEQ multiplex PCR; TCRdb's copy keeps in-frame clones and lacks some. The sample lists roughly 100,000 clones, over 70% seen once, with more than 20% in the top ten. Sequenced here: peripheral blood, sampled on day 0 of AZD1222 vaccination. The source of these receptors is an adult in good health. Each CDR3 is given with its conserved first and last residue. A D gene is named only where the DNA matches it firmly. The listing skips clone size in some rows; elsewhere it reads once, few, many or a size class.

v_gene	abundance	j_gene	d_gene	CDR3nt	CDR3aa
TRBV27	.	TRBJ1-2	.	TGTGCCAGCAGGGCACAGGGACTTAACTATGGCTACACCTTC	CASRAQGLNYGYTF
TRBV6-1	.	TRBJ1-3	.	TGTGCCAGCAGTGAAGGGGCCCGAAACACCATATATTTT	CASSEGARNTIYF
TRBV14	.	TRBJ2-7	.	TGTGCCAGCAGCCTCCTTCCTAGAGGGGAGCAGTACTTC	CASSLLPRGEQYF
TRBV5-1	.	TRBJ2-1	.	TGCGCCAGCAGCTTGGACGGGGGCTATTACAATGAGCAGTTCTTC	CASSLDGGYYNEQFF
TRBV18	.	TRBJ1-1	.	TGTGCCAGCTCACGGGACACTGAAGCTTTCTTT	CASSRDTEAFF
TRBV30	.	TRBJ2-7	.	TGTGCCTGGAGTGTGAAACAGATCTACCACGAGCAGTACTTC	CAWSVKQIYHEQYF
TRBV9	.	TRBJ2-5	.	TGTGCCAGCAGCGTAGACGGGGATCAAGAGACCCAGTACTTC	CASSVDGDQETQYF
TRBV4-1	.	TRBJ2-1	.	TGCGCCAGCAGCCAAGACGCGGTGGGGGTCCCCTACAATGAGCAGTTCTTC	CASSQDAVGVPYNEQFF
TRBV12-3/TRBV12-4	.	TRBJ2-7	TRBD1	TGTGCCAGCAGGAGGGACAGGGGGCACGAGCAGTACTTC	CASRRDRGHEQYF
TRBV6-1	.	TRBJ2-4	.	TGTGCCAGCAGTGATCAACCGGACTGGCAAGCCAAAAACATTCAGTACTTC	CASSDQPDWQAKNIQYF
TRBV7-6	few	TRBJ2-2	TRBD1	TGTGCCAGCAGCGTAAGACAGGGGAGACAAACCGGGGAGCTGTTTTTT	CASSVRQGRQTGELFF
TRBV28	few	TRBJ2-7	.	TGTGCCAGCAGTGAGAGCGGTGATCTCTCCTACGAGCAGTACTTC	CASSESGDLSYEQYF
TRBV19	few	TRBJ2-2	TRBD1	TGTGCCAGTAGCACAGGGGGCTCGGACACCGGGGAGCTGTTTTTT	CASSTGGSDTGELFF
TRBV2	once	TRBJ1-6	.	TGTGCCAGCAAGTCCAGGAATAATTCACCCCTCCACTTT	CASKSRNNSPLHF
TRBV28	.	TRBJ1-1	.	TGTGCCAGCAGTTTCGTTTCAGACACTGAAGCTTTCTTT	CASSFVSDTEAFF
TRBV19	few	TRBJ2-7	.	TGTGCCAGTAGTATTTCGGGGTTCCTCAACGAGCAGTACTTC	CASSISGFLNEQYF
TRBV4-3	.	TRBJ2-1	.	TGCGCCAGCAGCCAAGAGAGAGGTACAGGCCTCAATGAGCAGTTCTTC	CASSQERGTGLNEQFF
TRBV19	.	TRBJ1-5	.	TGTGCCAGTAGTACCTCGGGAGGGGGGTTGCACCAGCCCCAGCATTTT	CASSTSGGGLHQPQHF
TRBV7-9	.	TRBJ1-4	TRBD1	TGTGCCAGCAGCTTAGCGCCGATACAGGGGGCTGATGAAAAACTGTTTTTT	CASSLAPIQGADEKLFF
TRBV7-2	.	TRBJ2-7	TRBD2	TGTGCCAGCAGCTTATGGTCGGGAGGCTGGAACGAGCAGTACTTC	CASSLWSGGWNEQYF
TRBV27	.	TRBJ2-3	.	TGTGCCAGCAGTTTAGGCACAGATACGCAGTATTTT	CASSLGTDTQYF
TRBV21-1	.	TRBJ1-1	.	TGTGCCAGCAGCACTCCGAAGGGCAGGGGGCGCCCCTTGAACACTGAAGCTTTCTTT	CASSTPKGRGRPLNTEAFF
TRBV7-6	.	TRBJ2-3	TRBD2	TGTGCCAGCAGCTGGCCGCTAGGACTAGCGGCAGATACGCAGTATTTT	CASSWPLGLAADTQYF
TRBV21-1	.	TRBJ2-1	.	TGTGCCAGCAGCACGACAGGGGTCAGCTCCTACAATGAGCAGTTCTTC	CASSTTGVSSYNEQFF
TRBV5-1	.	TRBJ1-4	.	TGCGCCAGCAGAGGCTCCGGCGCAACCTTTAATGAAAAACTGTTTTTT	CASRGSGATFNEKLFF
TRBV7-2	.	TRBJ2-7	TRBD1	TGTGCCAGCAGCTCCGGACAGGGCGTTGGCGAGCAGTACTTC	CASSSGQGVGEQYF
TRBV6-5	.	TRBJ1-6	.	TGTGCCAGCAGTAGCCAGGGAGGAGATAATTCACCCCTCCACTTT	CASSSQGGDNSPLHF
TRBV10-3	once	TRBJ1-5	.	TGTGCCATCAGGGATAGCAATCAGCCCCAGCATTTT	CAIRDSNQPQHF
TRBV14	.	TRBJ2-5	TRBD1	TGTGCCAGCGGACAGGGGTTTAAAGAGACCCAGTACTTC	CASGQGFKETQYF
TRBV9	.	TRBJ1-3	.	TGTGCCAGCAGCGTAGATGGGGAAAGCTCTGGAAACACCATATATTTT	CASSVDGESSGNTIYF
TRBV6-5	.	TRBJ1-2	TRBD1	TGTGCCAGCAAACTACAGGGGAGAGCTAACTATGGCTACACCTTC	CASKLQGRANYGYTF
TRBV24-1	.	TRBJ2-2	.	TGTGCCACCAGTGGTGCGACAGACTCCACCGGGGAGCTGTTTTTT	CATSGATDSTGELFF
TRBV28	.	TRBJ1-1	.	TGTGCCGGCGGGTCAGGGGATGTAGCGAACACTGAAGCTTTCTTT	CAGGSGDVANTEAFF
TRBV18	few	TRBJ1-1	TRBD1	TGTGCCAGCTCGACAGGGGAAGAAGCTTTCTTT	CASSTGEEAFF
TRBV27	few	TRBJ2-7	.	TGTGCCAGCAGTTTAAGTCATCAGGTCCACGAGCAGTACTTC	CASSLSHQVHEQYF
TRBV5-8	.	TRBJ2-7	.	TGTGCCAGCAGCTTACCGGGACACGGTAACTACGAGCAGTACTTC	CASSLPGHGNYEQYF
TRBV5-1	.	TRBJ2-1	TRBD2	TGCGCCAGCAGCATGGGGACTAGCGGGAGAGGGGAGCAGTTCTTC	CASSMGTSGRGEQFF
TRBV10-3	.	TRBJ2-2	TRBD2	TGTGCCATTGGGGGGGCGAACACCGGGGAGCTGTTTTTT	CAIGGANTGELFF
TRBV9	.	TRBJ1-5	TRBD1	TGTGCCAGCAGCGTAGGACAGGGGGCAACCAATCAGCCCCAGCATTTT	CASSVGQGATNQPQHF
TRBV25-1	.	TRBJ1-6	TRBD1	TGTGCCAGCAGCCCGACAGGGAAAGGCTATAATTCACCCCTCCACTTT	CASSPTGKGYNSPLHF
TRBV2	.	TRBJ1-5	.	TGTGCCAGCCGCGTTATCGGGGTGGGAAATCAGCCCCAGCATTTT	CASRVIGVGNQPQHF
TRBV12-3/TRBV12-4	.	TRBJ2-7	.	TGTGCCAGCAGTTTAAATCTCGAGCAGTACTTC	CASSLNLEQYF
TRBV18	few	TRBJ1-3	TRBD1	TGTGCCAGCTCACCCTCCATGACAGGGGGCGGTGGAAACACCATATATTTT	CASSPSMTGGGGNTIYF
TRBV5-1	.	TRBJ1-5	TRBD1	TGCGCCAGCAGCCCCGGACAGGTTAATCAGCCCCAGCATTTT	CASSPGQVNQPQHF
TRBV7-2	.	TRBJ1-2	.	TGTGCCAGCAGCTTAGACGGAAGGTGGGGTTACACCTTC	CASSLDGRWGYTF
TRBV7-2	few	TRBJ1-1	.	TGTGCCAGCAGCTTAGATTCTAATTTGGAAGCTTTCTTT	CASSLDSNLEAFF
TRBV5-1	.	TRBJ2-3	.	TGCGCCAGCAGCATAAGTTGGAATACGCAGTATTTT	CASSISWNTQYF
TRBV19	.	TRBJ1-5	.	TGTGCCAGTAGAATGGGCGGCCTGGTGAATCAGCCCCAGCATTTT	CASRMGGLVNQPQHF